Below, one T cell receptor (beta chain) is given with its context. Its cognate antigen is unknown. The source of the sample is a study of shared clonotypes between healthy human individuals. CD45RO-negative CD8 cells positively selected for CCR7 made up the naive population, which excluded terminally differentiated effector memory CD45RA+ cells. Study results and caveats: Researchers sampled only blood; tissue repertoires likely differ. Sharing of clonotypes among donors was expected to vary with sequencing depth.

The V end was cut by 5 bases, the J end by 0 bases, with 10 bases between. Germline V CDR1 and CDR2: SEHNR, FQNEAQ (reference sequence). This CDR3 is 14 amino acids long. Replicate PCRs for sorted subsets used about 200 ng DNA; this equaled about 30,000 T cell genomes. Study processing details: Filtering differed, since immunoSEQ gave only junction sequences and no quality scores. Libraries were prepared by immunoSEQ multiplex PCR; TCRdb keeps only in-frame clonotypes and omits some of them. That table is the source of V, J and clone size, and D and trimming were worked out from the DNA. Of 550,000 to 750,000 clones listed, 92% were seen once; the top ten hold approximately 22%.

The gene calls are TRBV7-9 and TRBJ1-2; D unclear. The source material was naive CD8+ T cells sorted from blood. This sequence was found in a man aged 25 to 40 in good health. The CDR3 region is CASSHPEPNYGYTF. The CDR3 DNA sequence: TGTGCCAGCAGCCATCCGGAGCCTAACTATGGCTACACCTTC.